One and the same sample provided the 8 T cell receptor beta chains below, sequenced in a study of blood T cell repertoires in COVID-19. The method was immunoSEQ multiplex PCR; TCRdb's version includes in-frame clones alone and lacks a portion of them. This table has about 71,000 clones, over 70% appearing once. The material sequenced was peripheral blood. The receptors stem from a human donor in a cohort sampled during active COVID-19.

CDR3 in DNA: TGTGCCAGCAGCTCCGAGGGGGTAGGCTATGGCTACACCTTC. Its protein is CASSSEGVGYGYTF. V usage is TRBV11-2 and J usage is TRBJ1-2; possibly TRBD1 for D (6 bases). The germline V gene has CDR1 SGHAT and CDR2 FQNNGV. Trimming stripped 4 bases from V and 4 bases from J, with 13 bases between. The CDR3 has 14 amino acids.

V and J are TRBV4-1 and TRBJ1-2; 7 positions match TRBD1. Losses at the gene ends were 6 bases for V and 0 bases for J; bases not matched to a gene: 13. The V gene's germline CDR1 is MGHRA and CDR2 YSYEKL. The CDR3 consists of 17 residues. The DNA of the CDR3 is TGCGCCAGCAGGTCTCCCTTACAGGGGATAGCTAACTATGGCTACACCTTC. Its protein product is CASRSPLQGIANYGYTF.

The chain carries TRBV24-1 and TRBJ2-7; 8 bases map to TRBD2. V trimming: 10 bases; J trimming: 3 bases; junction bases outside the gene matches: 10. The CDR3 runs to 14 residues. Germline V CDR1 and CDR2: KGHDR, SFDVKD. In nucleotides, the CDR3 is TGTGCCACGCTATCCGGGACTAGGGACTACGAGCAGTACTTC. It codes for CATLSGTRDYEQYF.

J is TRBJ2-3 and V is TRBV27, with unresolved D. The CDR3 has 14 amino acids. The V gene lost 5 bases and the J gene lost 2 bases, with 11 bases spanning the gap. Germline loops: CDR1 MNHEY, CDR2 SMNVEV (reference sequence). The CDR3 DNA reads as TGTGCCAGCAGTCTAGAGTTCACCACAGATACGCAGTATTTT. Its protein is CASSLEFTTDTQYF.

CDR3 DNA sequence: TGTGCCAGCAGTTTATTACAAAGGGGGGGGTCCTATGGCTACACCTTC. It yields the protein CASSLLQRGGSYGYTF. This sequence joins TRBV28 and TRBJ1-2; TRBD1 might be the D (6 bases). This CDR3 region has 16 residues. Germline assignment: CDR1 MDHEN and CDR2 SYDVKM. The V gene lost 1 base and the J gene lost 4 bases, with 16 bases spanning the gap.

The rearrangement joins TRBV6-5 to TRBJ1-2, with D possibly being TRBD1 (5 bases). Deletions cut 11 bases from V and 1 base from J, with 14 bases between. Germline-derived CDR1 and CDR2 are MNHEY and SVGAGI. The length of the CDR3 is 13 residues. CDR3 nucleotide sequence: TGTGCCCTCCTTGGCGGACATAACTATGGCTACACCTTC. As protein: CALLGGHNYGYTF.

The rearrangement links TRBV18 to TRBJ2-2; maybe TRBD2 (5 bases). CDR3 length: 16 residues. The V and J ends lost 1 base and 0 bases respectively, with 9 bases between them. Germline assignment: CDR1 KGHSH and CDR2 LQKENI. Written as DNA, the CDR3 is TGTGCCAGCTCACCACGGGAGAGTGCGAACACCGGGGAGCTGTTTTTT. Translated: CASSPRESANTGELFF. Based on the CDR3 plus reference TRBV18 and TRBJ2-2, the full variable domain is NAGVMQNPRHLVRRRGQEARLRCSPMKGHSHVYWYRQLPEEGLKFMVYLQKENIIDESGMPKERFSAEFPKEGPSILRIQQVVRGDSAAYFCASSPRESANTGELFFGEGSRLTVL.

The chain links TRBV11-2 to TRBJ1-4; maybe TRBD1 (5 bases). The CDR3 runs 15 residues. Trimming pared 6 bases from V and 3 bases from J, leaving 14 bases between. The germline CDR1 and CDR2 sequences are SGHAT and FQNNGV. The CDR3 bases are TGTGCCAGCAGACGTAGGGCCAGGGCTAATGAAAAACTGTTTTTT. Amino acid sequence: CASRRRARANEKLFF.